This T cell receptor (beta chain) was recorded in a study of CD4 and CD8 cells across lung adenocarcinoma regions. Germline CDR1 is MNHEY and CDR2 is SMNVEV (reference sequence). V lost 6 bases and J 11 bases, leaving 28 bases between the germline ends. The CDR3 covers 16 residues. The patients had localized lung adenocarcinoma, a non-small cell subtype. TCRdb reanalysed the PCR reads using MiXCR and keeps one entry per CDR3 protein. The sample yields 10,000 to 15,000 distinct CDR3 sequences, over 45% seen once. This rearrangement joins TRBV27 to TRBJ2-5; TRBD2 is a possible D gene (6 bases). Input material: CD8+ T cells from the margin of a lung tumor. The clonotype comes from a male donor with lung adenocarcinoma. The CD4 and CD8 labels of this study may be unreliable. CDR3 loop: CASRGGAGWGTDTQYF. The CDR3 region has the DNA TGTGCCAGCAGGGGCGGGGCGGGATGGGGCACAGATACGCAGTACTTC.